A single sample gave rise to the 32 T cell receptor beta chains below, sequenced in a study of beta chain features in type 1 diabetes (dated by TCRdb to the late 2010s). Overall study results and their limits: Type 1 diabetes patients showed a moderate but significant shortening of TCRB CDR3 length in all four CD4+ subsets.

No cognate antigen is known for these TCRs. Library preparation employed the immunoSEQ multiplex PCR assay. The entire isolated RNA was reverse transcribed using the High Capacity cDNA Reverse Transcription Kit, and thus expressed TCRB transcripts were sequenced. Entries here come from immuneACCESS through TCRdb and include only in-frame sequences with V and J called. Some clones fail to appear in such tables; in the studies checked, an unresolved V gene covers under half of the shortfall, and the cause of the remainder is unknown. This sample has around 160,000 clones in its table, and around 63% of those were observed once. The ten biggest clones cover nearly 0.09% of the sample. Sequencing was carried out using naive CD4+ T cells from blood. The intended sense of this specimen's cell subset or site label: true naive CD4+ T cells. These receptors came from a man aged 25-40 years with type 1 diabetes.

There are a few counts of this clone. CDR3 bases: TGTGCCAGCAGCTTGCTGCCGAAAGGCTACACCTTC. Residues: CASSLLPKGYTF. The chain couples TRBV5-6 to TRBJ1-2; D is uncertain. The CDR3 consists of 12 residues. Trimming pared 1 base from V and 8 bases from J, leaving 9 bases between. Germline lookup yields CDR1 SGHDT and CDR2 YYEEEE.

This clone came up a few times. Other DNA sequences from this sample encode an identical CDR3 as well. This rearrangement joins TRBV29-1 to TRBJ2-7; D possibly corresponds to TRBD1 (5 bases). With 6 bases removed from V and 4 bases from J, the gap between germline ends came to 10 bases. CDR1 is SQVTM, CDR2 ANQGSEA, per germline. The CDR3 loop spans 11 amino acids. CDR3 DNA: TGCAGCGTGGTAAGGGGTTACGAGCAGTACTTC. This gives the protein CSVVRGYEQYF.

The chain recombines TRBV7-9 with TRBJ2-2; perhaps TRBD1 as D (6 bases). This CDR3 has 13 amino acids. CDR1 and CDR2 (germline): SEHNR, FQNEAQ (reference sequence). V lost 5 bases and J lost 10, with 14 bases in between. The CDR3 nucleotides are TGTGCCAGCAGCGACGCAGGGGACAAGGAGCTGTTTTTT. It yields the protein CASSDAGDKELFF.

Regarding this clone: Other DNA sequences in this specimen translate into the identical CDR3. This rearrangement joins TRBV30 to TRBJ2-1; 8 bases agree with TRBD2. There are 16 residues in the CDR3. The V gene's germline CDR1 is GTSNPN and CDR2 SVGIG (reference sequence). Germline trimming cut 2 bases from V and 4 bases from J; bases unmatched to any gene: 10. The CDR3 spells CAWSPSRTSSYNEQFF. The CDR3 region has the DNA TGTGCCTGGAGTCCCTCTCGGACTAGCTCTTACAATGAGCAGTTCTTC.

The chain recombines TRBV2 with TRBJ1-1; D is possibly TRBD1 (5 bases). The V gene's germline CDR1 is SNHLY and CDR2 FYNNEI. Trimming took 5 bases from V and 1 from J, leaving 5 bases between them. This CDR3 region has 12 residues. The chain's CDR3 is CASSTGNTEAFF. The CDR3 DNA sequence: TGTGCCAGCAGTACAGGGAACACTGAAGCTTTCTTT.

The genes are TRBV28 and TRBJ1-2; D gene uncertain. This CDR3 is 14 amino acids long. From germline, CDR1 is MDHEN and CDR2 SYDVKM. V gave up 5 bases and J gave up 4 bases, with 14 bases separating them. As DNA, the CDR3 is TGTGCCAGCAGTCCTGGTGTTACGCTCTATGGCTACACCTTC. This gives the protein CASSPGVTLYGYTF.

CDR3 in amino acids: CASSLLGTEQYF. CDR3 in DNA: TGTGCCAGCAGCCTTCTAGGTACCGAGCAGTACTTC. V usage is TRBV11-2 and J usage is TRBJ2-7; no definite D call. The V end was cut by 5 bases, the J end by 6 bases, with 11 bases between. Germline CDR1 is SGHAT and CDR2 is FQNNGV. This CDR3 contains 12 residues.

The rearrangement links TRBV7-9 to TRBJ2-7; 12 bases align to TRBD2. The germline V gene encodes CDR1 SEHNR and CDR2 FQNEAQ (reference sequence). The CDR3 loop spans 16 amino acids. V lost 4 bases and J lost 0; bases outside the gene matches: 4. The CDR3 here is CASSSWTSGASYEQYF. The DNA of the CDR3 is TGTGCCAGCAGCTCGTGGACTAGCGGGGCCTCCTACGAGCAGTACTTC.

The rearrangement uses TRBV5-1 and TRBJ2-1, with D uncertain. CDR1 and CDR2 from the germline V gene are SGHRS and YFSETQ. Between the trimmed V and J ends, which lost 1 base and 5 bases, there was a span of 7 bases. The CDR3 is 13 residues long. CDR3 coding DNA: TGCGCCAGCAGCTTGTACGGAGACAATGAGCAGTTCTTC. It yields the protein CASSLYGDNEQFF.

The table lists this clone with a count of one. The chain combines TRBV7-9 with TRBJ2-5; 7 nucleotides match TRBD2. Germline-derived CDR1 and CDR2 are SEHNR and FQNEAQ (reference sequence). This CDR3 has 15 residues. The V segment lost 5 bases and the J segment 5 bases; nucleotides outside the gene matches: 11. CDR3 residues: CASSLGQRGYETQYF. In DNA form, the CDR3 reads TGTGCCAGCAGCCTCGGCCAGCGGGGATACGAGACCCAGTACTTC.

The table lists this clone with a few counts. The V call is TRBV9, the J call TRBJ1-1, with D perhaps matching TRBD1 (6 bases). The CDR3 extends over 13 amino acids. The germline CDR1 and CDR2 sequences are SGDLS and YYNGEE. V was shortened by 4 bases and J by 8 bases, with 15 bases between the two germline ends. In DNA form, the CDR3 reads TGTGCCAGCAGCCCCGACCGGGGGCGAGAAGCTTTCTTT. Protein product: CASSPDRGREAFF.

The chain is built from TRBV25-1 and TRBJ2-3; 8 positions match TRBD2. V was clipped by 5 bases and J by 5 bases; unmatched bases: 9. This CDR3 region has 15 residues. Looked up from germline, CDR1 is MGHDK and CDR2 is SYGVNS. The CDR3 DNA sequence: TGTGCCAGCAGTCTCGCCGGGGGGGCGGGAGATACGCAGTATTTT. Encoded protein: CASSLAGGAGDTQYF.

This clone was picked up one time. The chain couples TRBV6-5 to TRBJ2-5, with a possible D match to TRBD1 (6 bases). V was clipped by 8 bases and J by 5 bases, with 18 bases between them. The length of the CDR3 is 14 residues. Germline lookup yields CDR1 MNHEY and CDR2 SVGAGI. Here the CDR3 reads CASSVISGAETQYF. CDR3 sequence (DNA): TGTGCCAGCTCAGTTATATCAGGGGCGGAGACCCAGTACTTC.

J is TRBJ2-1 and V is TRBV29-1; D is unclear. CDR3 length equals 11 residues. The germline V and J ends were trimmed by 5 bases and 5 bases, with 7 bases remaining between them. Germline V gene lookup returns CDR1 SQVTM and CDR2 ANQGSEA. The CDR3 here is CSVRRNNEQFF. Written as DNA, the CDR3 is TGCAGCGTTCGTAGGAACAATGAGCAGTTCTTC.

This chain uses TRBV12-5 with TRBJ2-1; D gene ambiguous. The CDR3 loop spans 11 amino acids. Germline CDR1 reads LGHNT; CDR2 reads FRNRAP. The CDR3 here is CATSSYNEQFF. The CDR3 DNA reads TGTGCCACAAGCTCCTACAATGAGCAGTTCTTC.

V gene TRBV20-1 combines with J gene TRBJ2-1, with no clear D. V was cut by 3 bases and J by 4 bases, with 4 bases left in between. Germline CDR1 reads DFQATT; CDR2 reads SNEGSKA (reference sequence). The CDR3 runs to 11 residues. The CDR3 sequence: CSASPYNEQFF. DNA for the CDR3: TGCAGTGCTAGCCCTTACAATGAGCAGTTCTTC.

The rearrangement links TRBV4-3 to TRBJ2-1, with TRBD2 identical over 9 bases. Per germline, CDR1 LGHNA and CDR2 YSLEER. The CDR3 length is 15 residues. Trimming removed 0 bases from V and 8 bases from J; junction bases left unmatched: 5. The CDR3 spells CASSQEFSGGYEQFF. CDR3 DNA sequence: TGCGCCAGCAGCCAAGAATTTAGCGGGGGATATGAGCAGTTCTTC.

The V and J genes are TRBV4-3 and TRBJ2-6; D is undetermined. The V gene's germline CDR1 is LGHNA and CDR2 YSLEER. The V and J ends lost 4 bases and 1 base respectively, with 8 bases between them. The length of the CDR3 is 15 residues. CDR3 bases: TGCGCCAGCAGCCTCGCGAGGTCTGGGGCCAACGTCCTGACTTTC. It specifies CASSLARSGANVLTF.

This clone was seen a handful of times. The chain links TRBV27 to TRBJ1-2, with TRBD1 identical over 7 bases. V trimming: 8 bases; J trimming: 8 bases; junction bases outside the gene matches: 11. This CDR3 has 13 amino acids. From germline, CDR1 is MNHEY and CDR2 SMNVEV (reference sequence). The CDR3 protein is CASRGQTAMGYTF. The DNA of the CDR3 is TGTGCCAGCCGGGGACAGACCGCTATGGGCTACACCTTC.

This CDR3 reads CSVLDSFGSYGYTF. CDR3 coding DNA: TGCAGCGTGCTCGACTCATTTGGAAGCTATGGCTACACCTTC. This sequence joins TRBV29-1 and TRBJ1-2; D is unclear. The CDR3 length is 14 residues. Germline V gene sequence: CDR1 SQVTM, CDR2 ANQGSEA. Trimming stripped 6 bases from V and 4 bases from J, with 18 bases between.

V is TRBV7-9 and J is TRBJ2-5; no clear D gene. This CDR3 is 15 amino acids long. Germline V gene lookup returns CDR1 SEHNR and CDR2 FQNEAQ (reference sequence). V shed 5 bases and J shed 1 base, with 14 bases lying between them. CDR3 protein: CASSLTAPGQETQYF. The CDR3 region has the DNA TGTGCCAGCAGCCTCACAGCCCCGGGCCAAGAGACCCAGTACTTC.

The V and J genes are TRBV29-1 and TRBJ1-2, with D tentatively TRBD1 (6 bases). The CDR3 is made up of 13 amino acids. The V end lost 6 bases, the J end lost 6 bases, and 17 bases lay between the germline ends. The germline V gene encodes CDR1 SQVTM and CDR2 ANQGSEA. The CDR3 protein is CSVLDRFGNGYTF. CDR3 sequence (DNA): TGCAGCGTCCTCGACAGGTTTGGCAATGGCTACACCTTC.

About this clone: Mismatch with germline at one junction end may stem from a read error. CDR3 residues: CSAERDPNGGEAFF. The CDR3 coding sequence is TGCAGCGCTGAAAGGGACCCAAACGGGGGTGAAGCTTTCTTT. The V and J genes are TRBV29-1 and TRBJ1-1, with TRBD1 as a possible D gene (5 bases). Germline V gene sequence: CDR1 SQVTM, CDR2 ANQGSEA. This CDR3 has 14 residues.

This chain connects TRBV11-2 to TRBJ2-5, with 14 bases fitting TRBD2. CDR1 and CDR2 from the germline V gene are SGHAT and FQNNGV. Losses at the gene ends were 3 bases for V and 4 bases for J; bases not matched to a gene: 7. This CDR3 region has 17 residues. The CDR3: CASSFGTSGGSGETQYF. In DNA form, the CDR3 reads TGTGCCAGCAGCTTCGGGACTAGCGGGGGCTCGGGAGAGACCCAGTACTTC.

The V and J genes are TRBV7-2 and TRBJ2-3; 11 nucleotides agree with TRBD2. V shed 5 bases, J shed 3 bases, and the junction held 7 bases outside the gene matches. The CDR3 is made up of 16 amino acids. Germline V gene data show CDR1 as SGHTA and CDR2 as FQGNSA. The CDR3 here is CASSPPGLADTDTQYF. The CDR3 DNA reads TGTGCCAGCAGCCCACCGGGACTAGCGGATACAGATACGCAGTATTTT.

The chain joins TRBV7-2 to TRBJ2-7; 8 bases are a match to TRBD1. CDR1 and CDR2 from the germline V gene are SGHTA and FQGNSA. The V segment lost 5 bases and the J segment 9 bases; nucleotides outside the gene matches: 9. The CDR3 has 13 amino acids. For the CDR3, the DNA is TGTGCCAGCAGCCCTGGACAGGGCCAAGGGCAGTACTTC. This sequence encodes CASSPGQGQGQYF.

CDR3 DNA: TGCAGCGTTGGCTCCTCAAAAAAATTAACGGGACAAAGAGGGGGCGAGCAGTACTTC. Its protein is CSVGSSKKLTGQRGGEQYF. The rearrangement links TRBV29-1 to TRBJ2-7; D may be TRBD1 (6 bases). The CDR3 has 19 residues. V lost 4 bases, J lost 6 bases, and 34 bases lay in between. Germline CDR1 and CDR2: SQVTM and ANQGSEA.

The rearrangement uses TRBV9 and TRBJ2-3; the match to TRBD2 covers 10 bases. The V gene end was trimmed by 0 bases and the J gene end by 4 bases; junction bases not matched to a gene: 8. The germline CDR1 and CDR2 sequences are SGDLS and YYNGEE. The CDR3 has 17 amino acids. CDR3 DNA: TGTGCCAGCAGCGTAGGGTCTAGCGGGGGCAGTTCAGATACGCAGTATTTT. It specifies CASSVGSSGGSSDTQYF.

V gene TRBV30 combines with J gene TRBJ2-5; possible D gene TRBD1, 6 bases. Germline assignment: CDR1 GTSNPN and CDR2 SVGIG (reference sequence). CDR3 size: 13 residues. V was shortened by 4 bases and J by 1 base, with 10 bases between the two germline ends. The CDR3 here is CAWNGQSQETQYF. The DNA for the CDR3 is TGTGCCTGGAACGGACAGTCCCAAGAGACCCAGTACTTC.

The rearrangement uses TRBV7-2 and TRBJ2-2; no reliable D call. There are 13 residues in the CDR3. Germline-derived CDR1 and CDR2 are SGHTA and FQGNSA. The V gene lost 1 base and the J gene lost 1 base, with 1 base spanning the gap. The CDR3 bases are TGTGCCAGCAGCTTAGGGAACACCGGGGAGCTGTTTTTT. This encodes CASSLGNTGELFF.

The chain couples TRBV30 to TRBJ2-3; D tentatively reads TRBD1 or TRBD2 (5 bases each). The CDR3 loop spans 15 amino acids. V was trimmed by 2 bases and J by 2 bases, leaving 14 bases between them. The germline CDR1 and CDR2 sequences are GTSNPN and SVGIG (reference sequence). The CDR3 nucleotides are TGTGCCTGGAGTCATAGAGGGACCAACACAGATACGCAGTATTTT. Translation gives CAWSHRGTNTDTQYF.

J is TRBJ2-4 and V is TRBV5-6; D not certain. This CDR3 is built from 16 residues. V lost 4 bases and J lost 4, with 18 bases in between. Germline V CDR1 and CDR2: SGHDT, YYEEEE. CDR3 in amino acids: CASSPGPGINKNIQYF. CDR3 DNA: TGTGCCAGCAGCCCCGGCCCAGGCATCAATAAAAACATTCAGTACTTC.